This T cell receptor beta chain was found in a study of blood T cell repertoires in COVID-19. The repertoire was sequenced with immunoSEQ multiplex PCR; TCRdb's copy has only in-frame clones and lacks some. The data contain 300,000 to 350,000 clones, roughly 87% of them singletons. The sequencing input was peripheral blood. This TCR was sampled from a young man with COVID-19, enrolled during active disease.

The chain's CDR3 is CASSQDRKYEQYF. The CDR3 DNA follows: TGTGCCAGCAGCCAGGACAGAAAGTACGAGCAGTACTTC. The rearrangement uses TRBV5-6 and TRBJ2-7, with D possibly being TRBD1 (6 bases). Germline CDR1 is SGHDT and CDR2 is YYEEEE. This CDR3 spans 13 amino acids. V was trimmed by 4 bases and J by 4 bases, leaving 12 bases between them.